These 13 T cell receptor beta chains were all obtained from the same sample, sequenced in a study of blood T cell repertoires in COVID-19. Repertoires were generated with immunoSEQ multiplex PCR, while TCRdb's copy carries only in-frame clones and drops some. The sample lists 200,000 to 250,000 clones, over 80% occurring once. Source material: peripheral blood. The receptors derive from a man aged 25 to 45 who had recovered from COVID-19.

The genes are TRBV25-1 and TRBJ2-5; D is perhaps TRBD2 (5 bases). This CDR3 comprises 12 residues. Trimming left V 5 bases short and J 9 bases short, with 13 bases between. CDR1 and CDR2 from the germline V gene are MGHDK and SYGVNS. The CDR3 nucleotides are TGTGCCAGCAGTCGGGGTACCTATCCCCAGTACTTC. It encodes CASSRGTYPQYF.

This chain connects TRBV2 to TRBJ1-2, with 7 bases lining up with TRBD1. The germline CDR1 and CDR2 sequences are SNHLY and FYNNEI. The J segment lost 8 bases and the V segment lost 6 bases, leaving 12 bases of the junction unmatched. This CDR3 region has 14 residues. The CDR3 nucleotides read TGTGCCAGCAGCCCGACAGGGAACCTTTTCGGCTACACCTTC. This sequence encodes CASSPTGNLFGYTF. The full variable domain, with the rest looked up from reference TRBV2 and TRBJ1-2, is EPEVTQTPSHQVTQMGQEVILRCVPISNHLYFYWYRQILGQKVEFLVSFYNNEISEKSEIFDDQFSVERPDGSNFTLKIRSTKLEDSAMYFCASSPTGNLFGYTFGSGTRLTVV.

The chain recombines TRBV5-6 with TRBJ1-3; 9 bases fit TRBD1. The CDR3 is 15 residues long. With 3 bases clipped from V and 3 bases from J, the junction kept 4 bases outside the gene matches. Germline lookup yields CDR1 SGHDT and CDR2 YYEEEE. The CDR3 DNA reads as TGTGCCAGCAGCTCCGGGACAGGGTATGGAAACACCATATATTTT. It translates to CASSSGTGYGNTIYF.

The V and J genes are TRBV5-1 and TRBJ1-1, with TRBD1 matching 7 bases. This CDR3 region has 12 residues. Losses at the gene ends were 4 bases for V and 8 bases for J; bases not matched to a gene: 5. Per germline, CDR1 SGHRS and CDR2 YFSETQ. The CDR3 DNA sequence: TGCGCCAGCAGCACGGGACAGAGGGAAGCTTTCTTT. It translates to CASSTGQREAFF.

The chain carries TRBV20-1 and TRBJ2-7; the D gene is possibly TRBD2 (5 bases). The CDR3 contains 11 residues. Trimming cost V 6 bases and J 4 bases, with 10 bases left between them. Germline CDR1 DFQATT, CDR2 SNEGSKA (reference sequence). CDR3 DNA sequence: TGCAGTGCGCTGCGGGCGTACGAGCAGTACGTC. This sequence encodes CSALRAYEQYV.

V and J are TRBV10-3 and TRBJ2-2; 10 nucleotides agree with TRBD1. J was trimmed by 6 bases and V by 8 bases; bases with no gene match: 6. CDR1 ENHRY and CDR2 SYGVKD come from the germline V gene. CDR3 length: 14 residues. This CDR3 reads CAIHVGQGAGELFF. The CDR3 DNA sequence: TGTGCCATCCATGTTGGACAGGGGGCCGGGGAGCTGTTTTTT.

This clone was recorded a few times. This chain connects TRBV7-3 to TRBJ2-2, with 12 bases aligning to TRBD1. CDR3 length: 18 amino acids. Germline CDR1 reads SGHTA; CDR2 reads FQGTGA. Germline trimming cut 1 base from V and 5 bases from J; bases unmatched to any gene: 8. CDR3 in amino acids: CASSLISMGQGATGELFF. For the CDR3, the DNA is TGTGCCAGCAGCTTAATATCTATGGGACAGGGGGCGACCGGGGAGCTGTTTTTT.

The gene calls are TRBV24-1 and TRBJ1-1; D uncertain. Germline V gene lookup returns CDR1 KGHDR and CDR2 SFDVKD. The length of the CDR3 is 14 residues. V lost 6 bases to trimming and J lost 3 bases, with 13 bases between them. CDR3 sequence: CATSPRGMDTEAFF. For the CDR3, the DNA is TGTGCCACCAGTCCCCGGGGTATGGACACTGAAGCTTTCTTT.

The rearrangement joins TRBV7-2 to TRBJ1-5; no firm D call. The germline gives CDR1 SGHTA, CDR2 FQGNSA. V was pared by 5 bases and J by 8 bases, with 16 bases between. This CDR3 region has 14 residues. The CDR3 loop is CASSEGPGGEPQHF. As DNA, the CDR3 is TGTGCCAGCAGCGAGGGCCCGGGCGGCGAGCCCCAGCATTTT.

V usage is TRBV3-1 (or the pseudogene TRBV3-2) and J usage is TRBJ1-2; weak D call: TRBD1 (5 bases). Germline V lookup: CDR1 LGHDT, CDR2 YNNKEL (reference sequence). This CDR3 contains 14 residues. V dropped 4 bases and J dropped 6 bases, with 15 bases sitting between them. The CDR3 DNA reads TGTGCCAGCAGCCGGGTGTGGGGCTTAGATGGCTACACCTTC. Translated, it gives CASSRVWGLDGYTF.

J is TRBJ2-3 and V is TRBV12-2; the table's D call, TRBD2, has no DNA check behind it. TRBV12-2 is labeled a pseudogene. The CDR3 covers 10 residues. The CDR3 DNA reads TGTGCAAGTCAGCCAGATACGCAGTATTTT. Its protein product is CASQPDTQYF.

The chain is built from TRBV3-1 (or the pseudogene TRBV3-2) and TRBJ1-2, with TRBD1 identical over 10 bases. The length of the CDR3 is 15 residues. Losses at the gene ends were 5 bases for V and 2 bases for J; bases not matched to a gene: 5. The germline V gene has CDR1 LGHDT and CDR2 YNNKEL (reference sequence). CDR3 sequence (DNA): TGTGCCAGCAGCACGGGGACAGGGGTAAACTATGGCTACACCTTC. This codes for CASSTGTGVNYGYTF.

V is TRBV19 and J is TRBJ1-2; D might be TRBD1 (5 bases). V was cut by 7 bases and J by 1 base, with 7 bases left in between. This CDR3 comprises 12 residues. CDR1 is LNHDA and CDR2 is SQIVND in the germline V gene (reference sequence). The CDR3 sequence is CASKQGNYGYTF. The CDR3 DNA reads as TGTGCCAGTAAGCAGGGTAACTATGGCTACACCTTC.